This is a list of T cell receptor beta chains from one sample in a study of technical replicates of blood from a handful of donors. Clones were read by immunoSEQ multiplex PCR, and TCRdb kept only the in-frame ones, dropping some. The data hold 74,000 or so clones, with 85% to 95% observed a single time. Source material: T cells isolated from PBMCs. Receptors were obtained from a human donor in good health. CDR3s include the opening cysteine and the closing phenylalanine or tryptophan. The order of the fields is J gene, D gene, clone size, V gene, CDR3 DNA, CDR3 protein. A D gene is named only where the DNA matches it firmly. A clone size is listed for some rows: how often the clone was seen (once, few, many), or a class if it is expanded.

TRBJ2-2 | TRBD1 | . | TRBV19 | TGTGCCAGTAACCTGGGACAGGGGCACACCGGGGAGCTGTTTTTT | CASNLGQGHTGELFF
TRBJ2-7 | . | . | TRBV20-1 | TGCAGTGCTAGACGGGATGGCGAGCAGTACTTC | CSARRDGEQYF
TRBJ2-3 | TRBD1 | . | TRBV9 | TGTGCCAGCAGCGTTACGGGAGACAGGGGGCTGGCAGATACGCAGTATTTT | CASSVTGDRGLADTQYF
TRBJ2-2 | . | once | TRBV9 | TGTGCCAGCAGCGTAGCTTTGGACACCGACACGGGGCTGTTTTTT | CASSVALDTDTGLFF
TRBJ2-3 | TRBD1 | . | TRBV19 | TGTGCCAGTAGTACTCGGACAGGTGGCACAGATACGCAGTATTTT | CASSTRTGGTDTQYF
TRBJ1-5 | . | . | TRBV19 | TGTGCCAGTAGTATAGCTCCGGGGTCTCAGCCCCAGCATTTT | CASSIAPGSQPQHF
TRBJ2-1 | TRBD2 | once | TRBV10-3 | TGTGCCATCAGGCGGGAGGGCAATGAGCAGTTCTTC | CAIRREGNEQFF
TRBJ1-4 | TRBD1 | . | TRBV6-1 | TGTGCCAGCAGCAAGACAGGGACAAATGAAAAACTGTTTTTT | CASSKTGTNEKLFF
TRBJ1-2 | TRBD1 | . | TRBV27 | TGTGCCAGCAGTCAAGGGACAGGGGGATGGCTCTATGGCTACACCTTC | CASSQGTGGWLYGYTF
TRBJ2-1 | TRBD2 | . | TRBV15 | TGTGCCACCAGCAAGGAGTTAGCGGGAGTCGGTAATGAGCAGTTCTTC | CATSKELAGVGNEQFF
TRBJ1-2 | . | . | TRBV9 | TGTGCCAGCAGCGCTGGTGGACAGATATATGGCTACACCTTC | CASSAGGQIYGYTF
TRBJ2-5 | . | . | TRBV6-6 | TGTGCCAGCAGTTATCTGGGGGCGGGAGAGACCCAGTACTTC | CASSYLGAGETQYF
TRBJ1-2 | . | few | TRBV30 | TGTGCCTGGAGCCGGGGCTATGGCTACACCTTC | CAWSRGYGYTF
TRBJ1-1 | TRBD1 | . | TRBV5-1 | TGCGCCAACAGTCAGGGGGCCACCTTT | CANSQGATF
TRBJ1-4 | . | once | TRBV5-1 | TGCGCCAGCAGCTTGGCCCAAGGACCGGGGGATGAAAAACTGTTTTTT | CASSLAQGPGDEKLFF
TRBJ2-7 | . | . | TRBV6-6 | TGTGCCAGCAGCCATGGGGGCGGCTACGAGCAGTACTTC | CASSHGGGYEQYF
TRBJ2-3 | . | . | TRBV4-1 | TGCGCCAGCAGCCCTTTTCCCACAGATACGCAGTATTTT | CASSPFPTDTQYF
TRBJ2-1 | . | . | TRBV27 | TGTGCCAGCAGTACACAGGTTTCCAATGAGCAGTTCTTC | CASSTQVSNEQFF
TRBJ2-7 | TRBD2 | . | TRBV5-1 | TGCGCCAGCAGCACCACTAGCGGGAGTTACGAGCAGTACTTC | CASSTTSGSYEQYF
TRBJ1-1 | . | . | TRBV28 | TGTGCCAGCAGGGGGGGTTGGAACACTGAAGCTTTCTTT | CASRGGWNTEAFF
TRBJ2-7 | TRBD2 | few | TRBV30 | TGTGCCTGGAATAGCGGGGAGTTTGGAGAGCAGTACTTC | CAWNSGEFGEQYF
TRBJ2-7 | TRBD2 | . | TRBV18 | TGTGCCAGCTCACCTAGCGGGAGAGAAGGCGAGCAGTACTTC | CASSPSGREGEQYF
TRBJ2-7 | TRBD2 | . | TRBV15 | TGTGCCACCAGCAGAGACCAGGGACTAGCGGGAGGCGAGCAGTACTTC | CATSRDQGLAGGEQYF
TRBJ2-1 | TRBD2 | . | TRBV4-3 | TGCGCCAGCAGCCATGATAGCGGGGGTTCGGTGTATGAGCAGTTCTTC | CASSHDSGGSVYEQFF